The 30 T cell receptor beta chains in this list originate from one sample, sequenced in a study of blood T cell repertoires in COVID-19. TCRdb's table, derived via immunoSEQ multiplex PCR, lists solely in-frame clones and lacks some. This table holds fewer than 200,000 clones, around 85% found once. Input material: peripheral blood. These receptors were obtained from a human donor with acute or convalescent COVID-19. The donor label of this sample is uncertain.

This clone came up once. This rearrangement joins TRBV18 to TRBJ1-6, with TRBD1 matching 11 bases. Trimming took 9 bases from V and 10 from J; bases not matched to a gene: 5. The germline V gene has CDR1 KGHSH and CDR2 LQKENI. The length of the CDR3 is 13 residues. CDR3 nucleotides: TGTGCCAGTGAGGGACAGGGGGACTCACCCCTCCACTTT. Amino acid sequence: CASEGQGDSPLHF.

The chain uses TRBV30 and TRBJ2-1; the match to TRBD1 covers 7 bases. Germline V gives CDR1 GTSNPN, CDR2 SVGIG (reference sequence). The CDR3 has 17 amino acids. The ends lost 0 bases at V and 4 bases at J; junction bases unmatched: 12. CDR3: CAWSVPHTGARYNEQFF. The CDR3 DNA reads as TGTGCCTGGAGTGTACCCCACACAGGGGCAAGGTACAATGAGCAGTTCTTC.

This sequence joins TRBV7-2 and TRBJ1-6; the match to TRBD1 covers 10 bases. Germline values: CDR1 SGHTA, CDR2 FQGNSA. J lost 9 bases, V lost 5 bases, and 4 bases had no gene match. This CDR3 comprises 14 residues. The CDR3 nucleotides read TGTGCCAGCAGCGCGGACAGGGGGAGTTCACCCCTCCACTTT. Protein product: CASSADRGSSPLHF. Complete variable domain (other parts from reference TRBV7-2 and TRBJ1-6): GAGVSQSPSNKVTEKGKDVELRCDPISGHTALYWYRQSLGQGLEFLIYFQGNSAPDKSGLPSDRFSAERTGGSVSTLTIQRTQQEDSAVYLCASSADRGSSPLHFGNGTRLTVT.

The V call is TRBV4-3, the J call TRBJ1-2; 9 bases match TRBD1. The CDR3 sequence is 17 residues long. Germline V gives CDR1 LGHNA, CDR2 YSLEER. J lost 6 bases, V lost 3 bases, and 14 bases had no gene match. The CDR3 is CASSQVYRGPREDGYTF. The DNA of the CDR3 is TGCGCCAGCAGCCAGGTTTACAGGGGGCCGCGTGAGGATGGCTACACCTTC.

The rearrangement joins TRBV30 to TRBJ2-3; weak D call: TRBD1 (6 bases). Per the germline V gene, CDR1 is GTSNPN and CDR2 is SVGIG (reference sequence). V lost 0 bases to trimming and J lost 11 bases, with 12 bases between them. The CDR3 is made up of 12 amino acids. This chain's CDR3 is CAWSVLGARQYF. CDR3 nucleotides: TGTGCCTGGAGTGTACTGGGGGCAAGGCAGTATTTT.

The rearrangement uses TRBV28 and TRBJ2-7, with TRBD2 as a possible D gene (6 bases). V was shortened by 4 bases and J by 5 bases, with 9 bases between the two germline ends. Germline V CDR1 and CDR2: MDHEN, SYDVKM. The CDR3 is 12 amino acids. CDR3 sequence: CASSSGRNEQYF. The CDR3 DNA is TGTGCCAGCAGTTCAGGGAGGAACGAGCAGTACTTC.

This chain connects TRBV7-6 to TRBJ1-1, with TRBD1 identical over 11 bases. The CDR3 has 15 residues. Unmatched junction bases numbered 11, after V lost 9 bases and J lost 5 bases. The germline gives CDR1 SGHVS, CDR2 FNYEAQ. This chain's CDR3 is CASALRTGGSTEAFF. CDR3 nucleotides: TGTGCCAGTGCCTTGAGGACAGGGGGCTCGACTGAAGCTTTCTTT.

The chain uses TRBV19 and TRBJ1-4; the match to TRBD1 covers 7 bases. With 5 bases clipped from V and 6 bases from J, the junction kept 6 bases outside the gene matches. CDR1 and CDR2 from the germline V gene are LNHDA and SQIVND (reference sequence). The CDR3 covers 14 residues. DNA for the CDR3: TGTGCCAGTAGTTGGGGGACAGAATATGAAAAACTGTTTTTT. Its protein is CASSWGTEYEKLFF.

V and J are TRBV27 and TRBJ1-2; D possibly corresponds to TRBD1 (5 bases). With 5 bases removed from V and 2 bases from J, the gap between germline ends came to 15 bases. The germline CDR1 and CDR2 sequences are MNHEY and SMNVEV (reference sequence). The CDR3 spans 15 residues. The CDR3 bases are TGTGCCAGCAGTGACCTGACAGAGTTAAACTATGGCTACACCTTC. It codes for CASSDLTELNYGYTF.

J is TRBJ2-2 and V is TRBV7-3, with a weak D call TRBD1 (6 bases). Germline V CDR1 and CDR2: SGHTA, FQGTGA. The CDR3 is made up of 14 amino acids. V was trimmed by 5 bases and J by 4 bases, leaving 11 bases between them. The CDR3 spells CASSPGQFTGELFF. CDR3 bases: TGTGCCAGCAGCCCCGGACAGTTCACCGGGGAGCTGTTTTTT.

V is TRBV9 and J is TRBJ1-2; the match to TRBD1 covers 8 bases. The germline V gene encodes CDR1 SGDLS and CDR2 YYNGEE. Germline trimming cut 3 bases from V and 3 bases from J; bases unmatched to any gene: 13. The CDR3 has 17 amino acids. The CDR3 coding sequence is TGTGCCAGCAGCGCCTCGGACAGGGCCCACCTAGACTATGGCTACACCTTC. It codes for CASSASDRAHLDYGYTF.

The chain links TRBV6-4 to TRBJ1-5, with a possible D match to TRBD1 (5 bases). Trimming removed 6 bases from V and 1 base from J, with 16 bases in between. This CDR3 comprises 16 residues. Looked up from germline, CDR1 is MRHNA and CDR2 is SNTAGT. CDR3 bases: TGTGCCAGCAGCCCAGGGCCGTTCGGGAGCAATCAGCCCCAGCATTTT. Encoded protein: CASSPGPFGSNQPQHF.

The V gene is TRBV5-1, the J gene TRBJ1-2; D unclear. The germline V and J ends were trimmed by 4 bases and 8 bases, with 18 bases remaining between them. Germline values: CDR1 SGHRS, CDR2 YFSETQ. The CDR3 totals 14 residues. CDR3 nucleotides: TGCGCCAGCAGCAACCCCCGGGAAAGGAGCGGCTACACCTTC. It codes for CASSNPRERSGYTF. Variable domain in full (rest from reference TRBV5-1 and TRBJ1-2): KAGVTQTPRYLIKTRGQQVTLSCSPISGHRSVSWYQQTPGQGLQFLFEYFSETQRNKGNFPGRFSGRQFSNSRSEMNVSTLELGDSALYLCASSNPRERSGYTFGSGTRLTVV.

This clone is a singleton in its sample. The CDR3, as DNA: TGTGCCAGCAGCCTAAATGTGAAGAGCTCCTATAATTCACCCCTCCACTTT. Protein sequence: CASSLNVKSSYNSPLHF. V usage is TRBV7-9 and J usage is TRBJ1-6; D is ambiguous. Germline V gene lookup returns CDR1 SEHNR and CDR2 FQNEAQ (reference sequence). The V gene lost 5 bases and the J gene lost 0 bases, with 14 bases spanning the gap. This CDR3 is 17 amino acids long.

This chain uses TRBV3-1 (or the pseudogene TRBV3-2) with TRBJ1-1, with TRBD1 as a possible D gene (6 bases). Trimming took 1 base from V and 5 from J, leaving 23 bases between them. CDR1 and CDR2 from the germline V gene are LGHDT and YNNKEL (reference sequence). The CDR3 has 18 amino acids. This chain's CDR3 is CASSQARQTRLQGTEAFF. The CDR3 nucleotides are TGTGCCAGCAGCCAAGCCCGACAGACTCGACTTCAGGGGACTGAAGCTTTCTTT.

This clone was picked up a small number of times. V usage is TRBV6-5 and J usage is TRBJ1-1; possible D gene TRBD1, 5 bases. Trimming pared 4 bases from V and 5 bases from J, leaving 14 bases between. The CDR3 is made up of 14 amino acids. The germline CDR1 and CDR2 sequences are MNHEY and SVGAGI. DNA of the CDR3: TGTGCCAGCAGTTCCGCTGGGGGGTGGACTGAAGCTTTCTTT. The encoded protein is CASSSAGGWTEAFF.

The genes are TRBV25-1 and TRBJ1-2; D possibly corresponds to TRBD1 (5 bases). V lost 7 bases, J lost 7 bases, and 13 bases lay in between. Germline V CDR1 and CDR2: MGHDK, SYGVNS. This CDR3 has 12 amino acids. CDR3 nucleotides: TGTGCCAGCAACCCCGGGGGTGGTGGCTACACCTTC. This codes for CASNPGGGGYTF.

This sequence joins TRBV25-1 and TRBJ1-3, with unresolved D. The CDR3 loop spans 13 amino acids. Germline assignment: CDR1 MGHDK and CDR2 SYGVNS. V was cut by 6 bases and J by 0 bases, with 6 bases left in between. The CDR3 reads CASRLSSGNTIYF. The CDR3, as DNA: TGTGCCAGCAGACTAAGCTCTGGAAACACCATATATTTT.

The V gene is TRBV2, the J gene TRBJ2-3; D is perhaps TRBD2 (6 bases). This CDR3 region has 13 residues. V was shortened by 7 bases and J by 6 bases, with 14 bases between the two germline ends. Germline V CDR1 and CDR2: SNHLY, FYNNEI. The CDR3 loop is CASNRLDVDTQYF. CDR3 nucleotides: TGTGCCAGCAATCGACTAGACGTGGATACGCAGTATTTT.

The chain links TRBV11-3 to TRBJ2-7; TRBD1 matches 10 bases. The CDR3 is 13 amino acids. In germline, CDR1 is SGHNT, CDR2 YENEEA. The V segment lost 3 bases and the J segment 11 bases; nucleotides outside the gene matches: 7. CDR3 loop: CASSLLDRGREYF. Here the CDR3 DNA reads TGTGCCAGCAGCTTGCTCGACAGGGGGCGTGAGTACTTC.

This clone was detected once. Other DNA sequences in this specimen translate into the identical CDR3. V and J are TRBV28 and TRBJ1-1; 9 bases fit TRBD1. V lost 2 bases, J lost 5 bases, and 6 bases stayed unmatched. There are 15 residues in the CDR3. Germline V gene lookup returns CDR1 MDHEN and CDR2 SYDVKM. The CDR3 loop is CASSLNRGRSTEAFF. The CDR3 nucleotides read TGTGCCAGCAGTTTAAACAGGGGGCGAAGTACTGAAGCTTTCTTT.

The chain has TRBV19 and TRBJ1-5; D may be TRBD1 (6 bases). CDR3 length: 17 amino acids. The germline gives CDR1 LNHDA, CDR2 SQIVND (reference sequence). The V end was cut by 3 bases, the J end by 5 bases, with 20 bases between. The CDR3 DNA reads as TGTGCCAGTAGTATCCGAACAATCGACAGGAGGCATCAGCCCCAGCATTTT. It translates to CASSIRTIDRRHQPQHF. The complete variable domain, with remaining parts taken from reference TRBV19 and TRBJ1-5, reads DGGITQSPKYLFRKEGQNVTLSCEQNLNHDAMYWYRQDPGQGLRLIYYSQIVNDFQKGDIAEGYSVSREKKESFPLTVTSAQKNPTAFYLCASSIRTIDRRHQPQHFGDGTRLSIL.

This rearrangement joins TRBV5-1 to TRBJ2-6, with TRBD2 identical over 13 bases. CDR1 SGHRS and CDR2 YFSETQ come from the germline V gene. The CDR3 spans 18 residues. V dropped 1 base and J dropped 0; count of bases not matched to a gene: 1. CDR3 region: CASSLRTSGSSGANVLTF. CDR3 bases: TGCGCCAGCAGCTTGAGGACTAGCGGGAGCTCTGGGGCCAACGTCCTGACTTTC.

The rearrangement joins TRBV25-1 to TRBJ1-1, with 8 positions matching TRBD1. Unmatched junction bases numbered 9, after V lost 7 bases and J lost 5 bases. CDR1 and CDR2 from the germline V gene are MGHDK and SYGVNS. The CDR3 has 14 amino acids. In nucleotides, the CDR3 is TGTGCCAGCACTGCCGGACAGGGAGAGACTGAAGCTTTCTTT. Translating gives CASTAGQGETEAFF. The variable domain in full, with the rest retrieved from reference TRBV25-1 and TRBJ1-1, is EADIYQTPRYLVIGTGKKITLECSQTMGHDKMYWYQQDPGMELHLIHYSYGVNSTEKGDLSSESTVSRIRTEHFPLTLESARPSHTSQYLCASTAGQGETEAFFGQGTRLTVV.

This chain links TRBV5-5 with TRBJ2-7; no clear D gene. CDR3 length: 13 residues. Per the germline V gene, CDR1 is SGHKS and CDR2 is YYEKEE (reference sequence). V shed 0 bases and J shed 2 bases, with 6 bases lying between them. In nucleotides, the CDR3 is TGTGCCAGCAGCTTGGTTTCTGCCTACGAGCAGTACTTC. Amino acids: CASSLVSAYEQYF.

The chain combines TRBV7-2 with TRBJ2-2; 7 bases agree with TRBD1. The CDR3 covers 14 residues. Germline CDR1 SGHTA, CDR2 FQGNSA. The V gene end was trimmed by 3 bases and the J gene end by 4 bases; junction bases not matched to a gene: 2. As DNA, the CDR3 is TGTGCCAGCAGCTTTACAGGGGCCACCGGGGAGCTGTTTTTT. Translated: CASSFTGATGELFF. Supplemented by reference TRBV7-2 and TRBJ2-2, the full variable domain reads GAGVSQSPSNKVTEKGKDVELRCDPISGHTALYWYRQSLGQGLEFLIYFQGNSAPDKSGLPSDRFSAERTGGSVSTLTIQRTQQEDSAVYLCASSFTGATGELFFGEGSRLTVL.

This clone was observed a single time. J is TRBJ2-2 and V is TRBV5-1; TRBD1 is a possible D gene (5 bases). The CDR3 is 14 amino acids. Per the germline V gene, CDR1 is SGHRS and CDR2 is YFSETQ. Trimming shortened V by 5 bases and J by 6 bases, and 14 bases separated the two germline ends. The CDR3 loop reads CASRGGATPGELFF. The DNA of the CDR3 is TGCGCCAGCAGAGGTGGGGCTACCCCCGGGGAGCTGTTTTTT.

V usage is TRBV7-2 and J usage is TRBJ1-1; maybe TRBD1 (6 bases). CDR1 and CDR2 (germline): SGHTA, FQGNSA. The CDR3 is 15 residues long. Trimming stripped 4 bases from V and 0 bases from J, with 12 bases between. The CDR3 protein is CASSSQTGMNTEAFF. The CDR3 bases are TGTGCCAGCAGCTCCCAGACAGGTATGAACACTGAAGCTTTCTTT.

The J gene is TRBJ2-6, the V gene TRBV18; TRBD1 is a possible D gene (6 bases). V was shortened by 3 bases and J by 2 bases, with 8 bases between the two germline ends. The CDR3 covers 15 residues. The germline CDR1 and CDR2 sequences are KGHSH and LQKENI. CDR3 sequence (DNA): TGTGCCAGCTCACCTCAGGGGCCTGGGGCCAACGTCCTGACTTTC. Translation: CASSPQGPGANVLTF. The whole variable domain, remainder taken from reference TRBV18 and TRBJ2-6, is NAGVMQNPRHLVRRRGQEARLRCSPMKGHSHVYWYRQLPEEGLKFMVYLQKENIIDESGMPKERFSAEFPKEGPSILRIQQVVRGDSAAYFCASSPQGPGANVLTFGAGSRLTVL.

This rearrangement joins TRBV15 to TRBJ1-6; TRBD1 might be the D (5 bases). V lost 5 bases and J 0 bases, leaving 8 bases between the germline ends. The CDR3 loop spans 15 amino acids. Germline assignment: CDR1 LNHNV and CDR2 YYDKDF (reference sequence). The CDR3, as DNA: TGTGCCACCAGCCGGGGGAGCTCCTATAATTCACCCCTCCACTTT. It is translated as CATSRGSSYNSPLHF.